One sample yielded the 15 T cell receptor beta chains listed below, sequenced in a study of T cell repertoires in cytomegalovirus infection. From the reads, TCRdb called clonotypes with MiXCR, one entry per CDR3 protein. The table has more than 250,000 distinct CDR3 sequences, more than 20% seen once; the top ten hold less than 15%. What these receptors recognize is not known. Sample: cultured PBMCs, taken from culture after CMV antigen stimulation. The receptors were gathered from a human donor in good health (CMV status not recorded). Some clones in this sample may be carry-over from other donors' samples.

This clonotype appeared many times. This sequence joins TRBV7-3 and TRBJ1-1, with D uncertain. V was clipped by 4 bases and J by 0 bases, with 6 bases between them. Germline lookup yields CDR1 SGHTA and CDR2 FQGTGA. The length of the CDR3 is 13 residues. The CDR3: CASSSGLNTEAFF. The CDR3 bases are TGTGCCAGCAGCTCCGGCCTGAACACTGAAGCTTTCTTT. Together with reference TRBV7-3 and TRBJ1-1, the CDR3 gives the full variable domain: GAGVSQTPSNKVTEKGKYVELRCDPISGHTALYWYRQSLGQGPEFLIYFQGTGAADDSGLPNDRFFAVRPEGSVSTLKIQRTERGDSAVYLCASSSGLNTEAFFGQGTRLTVV.

This clonotype has only a few counts. V is TRBV6-2 or TRBV6-3 and J is TRBJ1-1, with unresolved D. V was clipped by 2 bases and J by 7 bases, with 20 bases between them. Germline V lookup: CDR1 MNHEY, CDR2 SVGEGT. This CDR3 is 16 amino acids long. CDR3 coding DNA: TGTGCCAGCAGTTACCCGCTCGGAGGTGAGGATCGTGAAGCTTTCTTT. It encodes CASSYPLGGEDREAFF.

This clonotype has a count of ten or more. The genes are TRBV7-2 and TRBJ1-3; tentatively, D is TRBD1 (5 bases). In germline, CDR1 is SGHTA, CDR2 FQGNSA. Trimming stripped 6 bases from V and 0 bases from J, with 9 bases between. The CDR3 covers 14 residues. The CDR3 DNA reads as TGTGCCAGCAGGGGGGAGAGCTCTGGAAACACCATATATTTT. Translation: CASRGESSGNTIYF. Full variable domain (outside the CDR3, taken from reference TRBV7-2 and TRBJ1-3): GAGVSQSPSNKVTEKGKDVELRCDPISGHTALYWYRQSLGQGLEFLIYFQGNSAPDKSGLPSDRFSAERTGGSVSTLTIQRTQQEDSAVYLCASRGESSGNTIYFGEGSWLTVV.

This clonotype was detected only a few times. The chain joins TRBV5-1 to TRBJ2-5, with D hard to call. CDR3 length: 15 amino acids. V was clipped by 0 bases and J by 2 bases, with 11 bases between them. Germline V lookup: CDR1 SGHRS, CDR2 YFSETQ. CDR3: CASSLAGPQQETQYF. The CDR3 DNA is TGCGCCAGCAGCTTGGCCGGACCCCAGCAAGAGACCCAGTACTTC.

This clonotype was seen more than once but under ten times. This chain links TRBV2 with TRBJ1-5; 8 bases are a match to TRBD1. CDR1 is SNHLY, CDR2 FYNNEI, per germline. V lost 7 bases to trimming and J lost 2 bases; unmatched junction nucleotides: 7. The CDR3 is 15 residues long. CDR3: CASMGAGGGNQPQHF. CDR3 sequence (DNA): TGTGCCAGCATGGGGGCAGGGGGCGGCAATCAGCCCCAGCATTTT.

This clonotype appeared a few times. The genes are TRBV11-2 and TRBJ2-7; TRBD2 might be the D (6 bases). CDR3 length equals 15 residues. Germline V gene sequence: CDR1 SGHAT, CDR2 FQNNGV. Trimming cost V 4 bases and J 3 bases, with 16 bases left between them. The DNA of the CDR3 is TGTGCCAGCAGCTCGGTGGGGCGGGGCGTCTACGAGCAGTACTTC. It yields the protein CASSSVGRGVYEQYF.

This clonotype occurred a few times. The chain links TRBV20-1 to TRBJ2-1, with 8 bases that match TRBD1. Trimming at V came to 6 bases and at J to 6 bases, leaving 10 bases not matched to a gene. This CDR3 has 14 amino acids. Per germline, CDR1 DFQATT and CDR2 SNEGSKA (reference sequence). DNA of the CDR3: TGCAGTGCAGTGCCCGGGACAGGCGGCAATGAGCAGTTCTTC. Protein product: CSAVPGTGGNEQFF.

In regard to this clonotype: A read error may produce the germline difference seen at one junction end. V gene TRBV6-8 combines with J gene TRBJ1-2; D is unclear. CDR3 length: 15 amino acids. Germline lookup yields CDR1 MNHGY and CDR2 SAAAGT. CDR3 protein: CASGYSRVPPYGYTF. As DNA, the CDR3 is TGTGCCAGCGGTTACTCGAGGGTACCCCCCTATGGCTACACCTTC.

This clonotype was counted ten times or more. The V gene is TRBV7-2, the J gene TRBJ1-1, with a possible D match to TRBD1 (5 bases). Germline CDR1 SGHTA, CDR2 FQGNSA. CDR3 length equals 15 residues. Between the trimmed V and J ends, which lost 1 base and 6 bases, there was a span of 15 bases. CDR3 sequence (DNA): TGTGCCAGCAGCTTAGGTCTGGGGGGAATTTCTGAAGCTTTCTTT. Translating it yields CASSLGLGGISEAFF.

V and J are TRBV15 and TRBJ1-5; 9 bases line up with TRBD1. J was trimmed by 0 bases and V by 6 bases; bases with no gene match: 3. The V gene's germline CDR1 is LNHNV and CDR2 YYDKDF (reference sequence). This CDR3 has 15 amino acids. The CDR3 sequence is CATRDRGDSNQPQHF. For the CDR3, the DNA is TGTGCCACCAGGGACAGGGGAGATAGCAATCAGCCCCAGCATTTT.

This chain links TRBV11-2 with TRBJ1-2, with 9 bases identical to TRBD1. Per germline, CDR1 SGHAT and CDR2 FQNNGV. CDR3 size: 17 residues. V lost 4 bases, J lost 4 bases, and 13 bases stayed unmatched. The DNA for the CDR3 is TGTGCCAGCAGCTCGCCGGGACAGGGAAAGAGGATCTATGGCTACACCTTC. This translates into CASSSPGQGKRIYGYTF.

The rearrangement links TRBV6-6 to TRBJ2-7; D might be TRBD1 (6 bases). Trimming took 2 bases from V and 6 from J, leaving 11 bases between them. The CDR3 runs to 13 residues. In germline, CDR1 is MNHNY, CDR2 SVGAGI (reference sequence). The CDR3 DNA sequence: TGTGCCAGCAGTTACAGGGGGTCGGGCGAGCAGTACTTC. Protein product: CASSYRGSGEQYF.

J is TRBJ2-7 and V is TRBV5-6, with 10 nucleotides matching TRBD2. Germline lookup yields CDR1 SGHDT and CDR2 YYEEEE. V trimming: 1 base; J trimming: 4 bases; junction bases outside the gene matches: 2. This CDR3 is 14 amino acids long. The DNA of the CDR3 is TGTGCCAGCAGCTTGAGCGGGAGGGAATACGAGCAGTACTTC. Residues: CASSLSGREYEQYF.

This sequence joins TRBV11-2 and TRBJ2-2, with 16 bases aligning to TRBD2. CDR3 length equals 18 residues. After removal of 7 bases from V and 5 bases from J, the junction contained 10 bases not matched to a gene. Germline V gene data show CDR1 as SGHAT and CDR2 as FQNNGV. CDR3 residues: CASNPSGTSGGGTGELFF. The CDR3 DNA is TGTGCCAGCAACCCCTCTGGGACTAGCGGGGGGGGTACCGGGGAGCTGTTTTTT.

This clonotype was found once. This chain connects TRBV2 to TRBJ2-4, with 9 bases fitting TRBD1. Germline CDR1 is SNHLY and CDR2 is FYNNEI. V gave up 8 bases and J gave up 5 bases; unmatched junction bases: 4. The CDR3 is 13 amino acids. The CDR3 DNA reads as TGTGCCAGCCGCCGGGACAGGGAAAACATTCAGTACTTC. Amino acid sequence: CASRRDRENIQYF.